This is a list of T cell receptor beta chains from one sample in a study of CD8 T cells in ankylosing spondylitis. In TCRdb, the 5' RACE reads were re-called with MiXCR into one record per CDR3 protein. The repertoire includes approximately 540,000 distinct CDR3 sequences, more than 9.5% of them detected once, and under 7.5% sits in the top ten. Sequencing was carried out using blood, either unsorted or a sorted T cell fraction (not recorded which). The receptor source for this set is a male donor with ankylosing spondylitis. CDR3s include the opening cysteine and the closing phenylalanine or tryptophan. Each record gives: CDR3 protein, CDR3 DNA, clone size, D gene, J gene, V gene. D genes are given only for firm matches. Clone size is stated in some rows and not others, as once, few, many or a class when expanded.

CDR3 protein: CASSSRSTSGQETQYF
CDR3 DNA: TGCGCCAGCAGCTCCCGATCGACTAGCGGACAAGAGACCCAGTACTTC
clone size: .
D gene: TRBD2
J gene: TRBJ2-5
V gene: TRBV5-1

CDR3 protein: CASSDGMSEQYF
CDR3 DNA: TGTGCCAGCTCAGATGGGATGAGCGAGCAGTACTTC
clone size: few
D gene: .
J gene: TRBJ2-7
V gene: TRBV18

CDR3 protein: CASSEMAGEQFF
CDR3 DNA: TGTGCCAGCAGTGAAATGGCCGGGGAGCAGTTCTTC
clone size: .
D gene: .
J gene: TRBJ2-1
V gene: TRBV2

CDR3 protein: CAISERENSGNTIYF
CDR3 DNA: TGTGCCATCAGTGAGAGGGAAAATTCTGGAAACACCATATATTTT
clone size: .
D gene: .
J gene: TRBJ1-3
V gene: TRBV10-3

CDR3 protein: CASSLSPSSGANVLTF
CDR3 DNA: TGTGCCAGCAGCTTATCCCCCAGCTCTGGGGCCAACGTCCTGACTTTC
clone size: many
D gene: .
J gene: TRBJ2-6
V gene: TRBV5-5

CDR3 protein: CASSLLSNQPQHF
CDR3 DNA: TGTGCCAGCAGCTTACTCAGCAATCAGCCCCAGCATTTT
clone size: many
D gene: .
J gene: TRBJ1-5
V gene: TRBV7-9

CDR3 protein: CASSQVNNGYTEAFF
CDR3 DNA: TGTGCCAGCAGCCAAGTTAACAACGGCTACACTGAAGCTTTCTTT
clone size: few
D gene: .
J gene: TRBJ1-1
V gene: TRBV14

CDR3 protein: CASSLKGNEQFF
CDR3 DNA: TGTGCCAGCAGCTTAAAGGGCAATGAGCAGTTCTTC
clone size: few
D gene: .
J gene: TRBJ2-1
V gene: TRBV7-9

CDR3 protein: CASSPNPVEPRRTEAFF
CDR3 DNA: TGCGCCAGCAGCCCTAACCCCGTTGAGCCCCGAAGGACTGAAGCTTTCTTT
clone size: many
D gene: .
J gene: TRBJ1-1
V gene: TRBV5-1

CDR3 protein: CASSVLAGGVVEQFF
CDR3 DNA: TGTGCCAGCAGTGTACTAGCGGGAGGAGTGGTTGAGCAGTTCTTC
clone size: few
D gene: TRBD2
J gene: TRBJ2-1
V gene: TRBV2

CDR3 protein: CATSGRTGSVGNTIYF
CDR3 DNA: TGTGCCACCAGCGGCCGGACAGGGTCTGTTGGAAACACCATATATTTT
clone size: few
D gene: TRBD1
J gene: TRBJ1-3
V gene: TRBV15

CDR3 protein: CATSEGTSGHTDTQYF
CDR3 DNA: TGTGCCACCAGTGAGGGGACTAGCGGACACACAGATACGCAGTATTTT
clone size: .
D gene: TRBD2
J gene: TRBJ2-3
V gene: TRBV24-1

CDR3 protein: CASSPLGIAGLNEQFF
CDR3 DNA: TGTGCCAGCAGCCCCCTGGGAATAGCGGGATTGAATGAGCAGTTCTTC
clone size: few
D gene: TRBD2
J gene: TRBJ2-1
V gene: TRBV14

CDR3 protein: CASSPAGTGNTIYF
CDR3 DNA: TGCGCCAGCAGCCCCGCAGGGACTGGAAACACCATATATTTT
clone size: many
D gene: .
J gene: TRBJ1-3
V gene: TRBV5-1

CDR3 protein: CASRDPIAGGAGNEQFF
CDR3 DNA: TGTGCCAGCAGAGATCCGATAGCGGGTGGTGCGGGTAATGAGCAGTTCTTC
clone size: many
D gene: TRBD2
J gene: TRBJ2-1
V gene: TRBV6-1

CDR3 protein: CASSWDSPGDTQYF
CDR3 DNA: TGCGCCAGCAGCTGGGACTCTCCGGGGGATACGCAGTATTTT
clone size: .
D gene: .
J gene: TRBJ2-3
V gene: TRBV5-1

CDR3 protein: CASSRRLEGELETQYF
CDR3 DNA: TGTGCCAGCAGCCGTCGATTGGAGGGGGAGCTTGAGACCCAGTACTTC
clone size: few
D gene: .
J gene: TRBJ2-5
V gene: TRBV7-7

CDR3 protein: CASSWRRGTGSNQPQHF
CDR3 DNA: TGCGCCAGCAGCTGGCGCCGGGGCACGGGTAGCAATCAGCCCCAGCATTTT
clone size: .
D gene: .
J gene: TRBJ1-5
V gene: TRBV5-1

CDR3 protein: CSVAVQNQPQHF
CDR3 DNA: TGCAGCGTTGCGGTACAGAATCAGCCCCAGCATTTT
clone size: .
D gene: .
J gene: TRBJ1-5
V gene: TRBV29-1

CDR3 protein: CAISESEGMAEAFF
CDR3 DNA: TGTGCCATCAGTGAGTCTGAGGGAATGGCTGAAGCTTTCTTT
clone size: few
D gene: .
J gene: TRBJ1-1
V gene: TRBV10-3